This paragraph reports one TCR beta chain. Individuals drawn from around 25 US areas were about 18 to 100 years old. Cohort 3 donors were reported recovered after two negative PCRs, clearance, or symptom resolution. As originally analysed: Nucleated cell counts were estimated from reference gene primer amplification. TCRdb keeps only in-frame clones here, not all; method: immunoSEQ multiplex PCR. Clonal size and the V and J genes are those of that table, whereas D and trimming came from the DNA. The data contain some 70,000 clones, more than 75% of them singletons. The CDR3 loop spans 16 amino acids. Trimming shortened V by 9 bases and J by 3 bases, and 23 bases separated the two germline ends. CDR1 is MNHEY and CDR2 is SMNVEV in the germline V gene (reference sequence). The sample belongs to a study of blood T cell repertoires in COVID-19. The wider study: Acute and convalescent COVID-19 specimens originated in the United States, Italy and Spain.

The specimen sequenced was PBMCs or T cells enriched from blood (not recorded which). This chain connects TRBV27 to TRBJ1-2; tentatively, D is TRBD1 (6 bases). This sequence was found in a middle-aged woman who had recovered from COVID-19. This CDR3 is CASRIRGSGSYYGYTF. CDR3 in DNA: TGTGCCAGTAGAATAAGGGGGTCCGGCTCTTACTATGGCTACACCTTC.